The T cell receptor beta chain described here comes from a study of shared clonotypes between healthy human individuals. Study-wide points: Naive subsets typically showed greater estimated richness than memory subsets. It was expected that sequencing depth would affect clonotype sharing among donors. Non-shared clonotypes were found to have lower generation probabilities than the clonotypes that were shared by all four of the sorted-subset donors. With a handful of donors compared, approximately 5.5% of naive CD4 clonotypes were shared.

A note on this clone: The antigen is unknown.

Sequencing was performed with immunoSEQ multiplex PCR; in TCRdb, only in-frame clones are kept and a portion is missing. The sample has around 2.5 million clones; approximately 93% are singletons. V was trimmed by 0 bases and J by 4 bases, leaving 10 bases between them. Germline V lookup: CDR1 SGHRS, CDR2 YFSETQ. The CDR3 contains 14 residues. The specimen was naive CD4+ T cells from PBMCs. The subset is: CD45RA+ positively selected. J is TRBJ2-5 and V is TRBV5-1; D unresolved. This TCR was recovered from a man younger than 30 in good health. Some clones in this sample may be carry-over from other donors' samples. CDR3 nucleotides: TGCGCCAGCAGCTTGGCCCTTGTGGGAGAGACCCAGTACTTC. This translates into CASSLALVGETQYF.